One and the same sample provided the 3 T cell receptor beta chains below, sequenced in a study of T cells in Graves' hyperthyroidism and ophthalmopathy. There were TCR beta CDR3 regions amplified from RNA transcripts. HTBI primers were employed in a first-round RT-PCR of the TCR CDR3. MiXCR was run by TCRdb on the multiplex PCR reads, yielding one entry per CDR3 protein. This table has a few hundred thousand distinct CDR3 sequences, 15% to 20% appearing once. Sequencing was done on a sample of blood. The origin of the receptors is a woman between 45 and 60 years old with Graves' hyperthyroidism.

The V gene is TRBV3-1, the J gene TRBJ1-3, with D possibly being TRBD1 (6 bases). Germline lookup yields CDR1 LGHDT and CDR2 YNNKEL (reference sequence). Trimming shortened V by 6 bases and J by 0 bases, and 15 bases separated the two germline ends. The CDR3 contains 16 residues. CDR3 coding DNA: TGTGCCAGCAGTCCCCAAGGGGGGGACTCTGGAAACACCATATATTTT. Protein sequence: CASSPQGGDSGNTIYF.

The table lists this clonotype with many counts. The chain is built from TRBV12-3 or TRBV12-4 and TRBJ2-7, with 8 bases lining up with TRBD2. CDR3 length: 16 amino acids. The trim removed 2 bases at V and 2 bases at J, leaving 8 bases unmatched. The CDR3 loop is CASSLTTSGGTYEQYF. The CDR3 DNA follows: TGTGCCAGCAGTTTAACCACTAGCGGTGGAACCTACGAGCAGTACTTC.

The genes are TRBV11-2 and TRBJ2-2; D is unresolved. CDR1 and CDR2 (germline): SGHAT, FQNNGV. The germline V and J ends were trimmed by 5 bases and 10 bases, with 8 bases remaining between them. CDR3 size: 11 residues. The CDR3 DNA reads TGTGCCAGCAGCCGGACCCTGGAGCTGTTTTTT. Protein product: CASSRTLELFF.